This TCR beta chain emerged from a study of blood T cell repertoires in COVID-19. Profiled with immunoSEQ multiplex PCR; TCRdb holds only in-frame clones, not every one. Of roughly 500,000 clones in the sample, about 91% were seen once. This CDR3 has 15 residues. Germline V lookup: CDR1 MNHEY, CDR2 SVGAGI. V lost 0 bases, J lost 7 bases, and 13 bases lay in between. The sample consisted of peripheral blood. The V call is TRBV6-5, the J call TRBJ2-1; TRBD1 might be the D (5 bases). The clonotype was recovered from a man aged 18 to 30 with COVID-19, enrolled during active disease. The CDR3 reads CASSYSSWGRNEQFF. CDR3 DNA sequence: TGTGCCAGCAGTTACTCTTCATGGGGCAGGAATGAGCAGTTCTTC.